This TCR beta chain derives from a study of PD-L1 blockade in urothelial cancer. CDR1 MGHRA and CDR2 YSYEKL come from the germline V gene. Trimming took off 0 bases at V and 0 bases at J, with 9 bases between the two ends. The length of the CDR3 is 16 residues. As for time point: pretreatment peripheral blood. Method: immunoSEQ multiplex PCR; TCRdb's copy keeps in-frame clones and lacks some. The sample holds more than 40,000 clones, roughly four fifths seen once. This clonotype was obtained from a man aged 45-65 years with urothelial cancer. Sequencing was performed on PBMCs, taken around atezolizumab (anti-PD-L1) treatment. The rearrangement links TRBV4-1 to TRBJ2-4; no clear D gene. Here the CDR3 DNA reads TGCGCCAGCAGCCAAGAAAGTTCCAGAGCCAAAAACATTCAGTACTTC. Residues: CASSQESSRAKNIQYF.